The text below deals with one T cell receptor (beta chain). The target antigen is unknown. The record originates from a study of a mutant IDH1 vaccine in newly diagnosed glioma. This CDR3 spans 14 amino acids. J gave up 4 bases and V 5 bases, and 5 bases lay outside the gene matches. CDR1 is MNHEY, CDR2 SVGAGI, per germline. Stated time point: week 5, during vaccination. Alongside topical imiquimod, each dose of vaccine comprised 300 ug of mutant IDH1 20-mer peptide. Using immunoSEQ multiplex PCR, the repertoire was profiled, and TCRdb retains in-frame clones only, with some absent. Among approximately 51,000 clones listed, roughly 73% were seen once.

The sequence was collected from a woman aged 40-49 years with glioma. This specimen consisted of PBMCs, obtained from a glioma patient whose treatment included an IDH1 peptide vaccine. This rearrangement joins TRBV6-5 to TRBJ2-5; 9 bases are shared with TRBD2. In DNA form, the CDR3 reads TGTGCCAGCAGTACCGGACTAGCGAGAGAGACCCAGTACTTC. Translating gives CASSTGLARETQYF.